Presented here are 13 T cell receptor beta chains from one specimen sequenced in a study of technical replicates of blood from a handful of donors. Data came from immunoSEQ multiplex PCR; TCRdb stores just in-frame clones and leaves some out. The sample lists about 70,000 clones, approximately 93% seen once, with 0.3% to 0.45% in the top ten. Sequences were obtained from T cells isolated from PBMCs. All receptors derive from a human donor in good health.

This clone was observed a single time. The chain carries TRBV2 and TRBJ1-1; 8 positions match TRBD1. Germline V CDR1 and CDR2: SNHLY, FYNNEI. J lost 2 bases, V lost 8 bases, and 7 bases had no gene match. This CDR3 spans 14 amino acids. CDR3 residues: CASCEGQANTEAFF. Written as DNA, the CDR3 is TGTGCCAGCTGCGAGGGACAGGCAAACACTGAAGCTTTCTTT.

This chain joins TRBV29-1 and TRBJ2-1; 8 bases fit TRBD2. CDR1 SQVTM and CDR2 ANQGSEA come from the germline V gene. The CDR3 extends over 16 amino acids. With V trimmed by 3 bases and J by 3 bases, 10 bases remained unmatched. CDR3 coding DNA: TGCAGCGTTGAGCCACTCTCTAGCGGGTACTACAATGAGCAGTTCTTC. This codes for CSVEPLSSGYYNEQFF.

This chain links TRBV28 with TRBJ1-4; tentatively, D is TRBD1 (5 bases). V lost 2 bases and J lost 0, with 7 bases in between. The length of the CDR3 is 15 residues. Germline-derived CDR1 and CDR2 are MDHEN and SYDVKM. This CDR3 reads CASSLTGATNEKLFF. CDR3 bases: TGTGCCAGCAGTTTAACAGGTGCAACTAATGAAAAACTGTTTTTT.

The rearrangement uses TRBV5-4 and TRBJ1-5, with unresolved D. V was trimmed by 0 bases and J by 4 bases, leaving 5 bases between them. CDR1 and CDR2 (germline): SGHNT, YYREEE (reference sequence). The CDR3 is 13 residues long. In DNA, the CDR3 is TGTGCCAGCAGCTTGGACATTAATCAGCCCCAGCATTTT. Translating it yields CASSLDINQPQHF.

This clone occurred once. The CDR3 region has the DNA TGTGCCAGCAGCTTCAAAACCGGGACAGGGACTCCCTACGAGCAGTACTTC. It codes for CASSFKTGTGTPYEQYF. The J gene is TRBJ2-7, the V gene TRBV11-3, with 9 bases identical to TRBD1. V was pared by 3 bases and J by 2 bases, with 11 bases of the junction left unmatched. Germline assignment: CDR1 SGHNT and CDR2 YENEEA. This CDR3 has 17 residues.

The chain recombines TRBV28 with TRBJ2-7; D gene uncertain. From germline, CDR1 is MDHEN and CDR2 SYDVKM. This CDR3 region has 11 residues. The germline V and J ends were trimmed by 7 bases and 2 bases, with 6 bases remaining between them. The DNA of the CDR3 is TGTGCCAGCAACGCAGCCTACGAGCAGTACTTC. As protein: CASNAAYEQYF. Combining the CDR3 with reference TRBV28 and TRBJ2-7 gives the whole variable domain DVKVTQSSRYLVKRTGEKVFLECVQDMDHENMFWYRQDPGLGLRLIYFSYDVKMKEKGDIPEGYSVSREKKERFSLILESASTNQTSMYLCASNAAYEQYFGPGTRLTVT.

The J gene is TRBJ1-4, the V gene TRBV29-1; tentative D call: TRBD1 (5 bases). The CDR3 extends over 16 amino acids. Trimming removed 8 bases at V and 0 bases at J, with 19 bases between. Germline CDR1 and CDR2: SQVTM and ANQGSEA. The CDR3 coding sequence is TGCAGCTTCAGAGCGGGGTCGGGGGCAACTAATGAAAAACTGTTTTTT. It encodes CSFRAGSGATNEKLFF.

This chain connects TRBV2 to TRBJ1-4, with 11 bases matching TRBD1. This CDR3 region has 17 residues. V lost 6 bases to trimming and J lost 6 bases; unmatched junction nucleotides: 12. Germline values: CDR1 SNHLY, CDR2 FYNNEI. CDR3 bases: TGTGCCAGCAGGGAATTTTGGACAGGGGGCGACGATGAAAAACTGTTTTTT. Its translation: CASREFWTGGDDEKLFF.

V and J are TRBV9 and TRBJ2-7, with D possibly being TRBD2 (5 bases). The V and J ends lost 0 bases and 2 bases respectively, with 12 bases between them. Germline values: CDR1 SGDLS, CDR2 YYNGEE. The CDR3 consists of 15 residues. The CDR3, as DNA: TGTGCCAGCAGCGTAGATCCGGGAAGGACCTACGAGCAGTACTTC. It codes for CASSVDPGRTYEQYF. The complete variable domain, with remaining parts taken from reference TRBV9 and TRBJ2-7, reads DSGVTQTPKHLITATGQRVTLRCSPRSGDLSVYWYQQSLDQGLQFLIQYYNGEERAKGNILERFSAQQFPDLHSELNLSSLELGDSALYFCASSVDPGRTYEQYFGPGTRLTVT.

J is TRBJ2-2 and V is TRBV10-3, with a possible D match to TRBD2 (5 bases). CDR1 is ENHRY and CDR2 is SYGVKD in the germline V gene. This CDR3 has 15 amino acids. V lost 5 bases and J 6 bases, leaving 16 bases between the germline ends. The CDR3 nucleotides read TGTGCCATCAGTTATGGAGTAGCGATGGCCGGGGAGCTGTTTTTT. Its protein is CAISYGVAMAGELFF.

The CDR3 here is CASSFTRRGPEAFF. The CDR3 nucleotides read TGTGCCAGCAGCTTTACTAGGAGAGGCCCTGAAGCTTTCTTT. The rearrangement joins TRBV7-8 to TRBJ1-1; D ambiguous. The CDR3 length is 14 residues. V was shortened by 3 bases and J by 6 bases, with 14 bases between the two germline ends. Germline assignment: CDR1 SGHVS and CDR2 FQNEAQ.

The V call is TRBV5-4, the J call TRBJ2-7; 7 positions agree with TRBD2. Per the germline V gene, CDR1 is SGHNT and CDR2 is YYREEE (reference sequence). The CDR3 runs 14 residues. After removal of 3 bases from V and 7 bases from J, the junction contained 10 bases not matched to a gene. Here the CDR3 reads CASSSGGGRGEQYF. The CDR3 DNA reads as TGTGCCAGCAGCTCCGGGGGAGGGAGAGGAGAGCAGTACTTC.

The chain carries TRBV5-4 and TRBJ1-1, with D hard to call. Germline CDR1 is SGHNT and CDR2 is YYREEE (reference sequence). This CDR3 spans 12 amino acids. V was cut by 4 bases and J by 1 base, with 5 bases left in between. For the CDR3, the DNA is TGTGCCAGCAGCCTCAGGAACACTGAAGCTTTCTTT. It translates to CASSLRNTEAFF.